The 5 T cell receptor beta chains listed next were all sequenced from one sample in a study of blood T cell repertoires in COVID-19. Clones were sequenced by immunoSEQ multiplex PCR, and TCRdb holds only the in-frame ones, with some missing. The sample shows 120,000 to 150,000 clones, roughly 84% of them seen only once. Sample: peripheral blood. These receptors originate from a human donor in a cohort sampled during active COVID-19.

This rearrangement joins TRBV28 to TRBJ2-4; TRBD2 is a possible D gene (5 bases). CDR3 size: 14 residues. The germline V gene encodes CDR1 MDHEN and CDR2 SYDVKM. Trimming shortened V by 2 bases and J by 1 base, and 6 bases separated the two germline ends. The CDR3 is CASSLQRAKNIQYF. The CDR3 DNA sequence: TGTGCCAGCAGTTTACAGCGGGCCAAAAACATTCAGTACTTC.

V usage is TRBV7-2 and J usage is TRBJ1-1, with D perhaps matching TRBD1 (6 bases). V lost 7 bases to trimming and J lost 9 bases, with 12 bases between them. Germline V gives CDR1 SGHTA, CDR2 FQGNSA. This CDR3 has 11 residues. Here the CDR3 reads CASTKGVQAFF. The CDR3 nucleotides are TGTGCCAGCACTAAGGGGGTCCAAGCTTTCTTT.

The rearrangement links TRBV6-5 to TRBJ2-3; 8 nucleotides line up with TRBD2. Looked up from germline, CDR1 is MNHEY and CDR2 is SVGAGI. The CDR3 covers 15 residues. Losses at the gene ends were 7 bases for V and 0 bases for J; bases not matched to a gene: 6. CDR3 DNA: TGTGCCAGCACCCCGGGGGGGCCTAGCACAGATACGCAGTATTTT. Translating gives CASTPGGPSTDTQYF.

V gene TRBV27 combines with J gene TRBJ2-7; TRBD1 agrees at 9 bases. Germline CDR1 is MNHEY and CDR2 is SMNVEV (reference sequence). The CDR3 runs to 14 residues. V was pared by 7 bases and J by 2 bases, with 6 bases of the junction left unmatched. Written as DNA, the CDR3 is TGTGCCAGCATGTCGACAGGGGGACCCTACGAGCAGTACTTC. This sequence encodes CASMSTGGPYEQYF.

The chain carries TRBV11-3 and TRBJ2-2; TRBD2 aligns across 8 bases. Germline CDR1 is SGHNT and CDR2 is YENEEA. Trimming removed 1 base from V and 7 bases from J; junction bases left unmatched: 8. The CDR3 length is 16 residues. DNA of the CDR3: TGTGCCAGCAGCTTAGGCCGGGGGGGAGCGGACGGGGAGCTGTTTTTT. Amino acids: CASSLGRGGADGELFF.